The subject of this entry is one T cell receptor (beta chain). What it binds is not known. The sample is drawn from a study of post-analysis software for immune sequencing data. The study's findings and limits: Multiple sclerosis patients showed significantly lower normalized Chao1 diversity than controls did. Roughly 5 TRBV segments (TRBV5-6, TRBV5-1 and TRBV20-1 among them) occurred more frequently in patients than in controls.

Every TCR beta cDNA library bore unique molecular identifiers. Input populations of roughly 1 to 11 million T cells gave rise to around 480,000 cDNA molecules. TCRdb reprocessed the PCR reads via MiXCR and lists one record per CDR3 protein. The table records hundreds of thousands of distinct CDR3 sequences, more than 50% of them present only once. J was trimmed by 9 bases and V by 5 bases; bases with no gene match: 12. Germline lookup yields CDR1 MNHEY and CDR2 SMNVEV (reference sequence). The CDR3 length is 15 residues. This sequence joins TRBV27 and TRBJ2-1, with 8 bases matching TRBD1. The material sequenced was blood. The receptor was derived from a girl aged 2 to 9 with multiple sclerosis. CDR3 amino acids: CASSEVPGGFSEQFF. CDR3 in DNA: TGTGCCAGCAGTGAAGTCCCAGGGGGCTTCAGTGAGCAGTTCTTC.